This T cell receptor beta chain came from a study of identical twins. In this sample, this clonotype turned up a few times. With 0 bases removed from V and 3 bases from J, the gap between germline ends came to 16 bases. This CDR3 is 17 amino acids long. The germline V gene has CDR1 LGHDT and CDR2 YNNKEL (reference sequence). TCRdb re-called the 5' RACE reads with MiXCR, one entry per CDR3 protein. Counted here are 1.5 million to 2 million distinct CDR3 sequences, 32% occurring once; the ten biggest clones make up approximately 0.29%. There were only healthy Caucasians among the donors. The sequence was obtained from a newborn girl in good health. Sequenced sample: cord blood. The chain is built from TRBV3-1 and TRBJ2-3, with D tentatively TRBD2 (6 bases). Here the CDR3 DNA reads TGTGCCAGCAGCCAAGATATCACTAGCCCCCGGACAGATACGCAGTATTTT. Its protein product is CASSQDITSPRTDTQYF.